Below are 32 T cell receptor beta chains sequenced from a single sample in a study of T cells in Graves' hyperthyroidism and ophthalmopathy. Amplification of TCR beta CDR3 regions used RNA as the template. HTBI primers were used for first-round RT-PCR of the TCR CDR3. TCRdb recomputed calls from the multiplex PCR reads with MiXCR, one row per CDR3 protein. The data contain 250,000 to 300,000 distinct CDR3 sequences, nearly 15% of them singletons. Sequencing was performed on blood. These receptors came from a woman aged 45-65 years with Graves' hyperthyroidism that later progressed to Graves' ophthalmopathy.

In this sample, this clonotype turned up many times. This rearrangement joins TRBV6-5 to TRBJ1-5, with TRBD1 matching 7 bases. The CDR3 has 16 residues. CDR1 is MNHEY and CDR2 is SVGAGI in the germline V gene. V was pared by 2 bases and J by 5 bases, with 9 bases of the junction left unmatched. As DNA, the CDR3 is TGTGCCAGCAGTTACCGGTTCGGGAGGGGGCATCAGCCCCAGCATTTT. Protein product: CASSYRFGRGHQPQHF.

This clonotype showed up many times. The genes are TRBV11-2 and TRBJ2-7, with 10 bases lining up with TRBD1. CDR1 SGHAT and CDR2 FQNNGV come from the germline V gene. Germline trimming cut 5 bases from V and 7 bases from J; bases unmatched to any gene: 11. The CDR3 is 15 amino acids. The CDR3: CASSPGTGAPREQYF. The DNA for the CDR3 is TGTGCCAGCAGCCCCGGGACAGGGGCCCCTCGGGAGCAGTACTTC.

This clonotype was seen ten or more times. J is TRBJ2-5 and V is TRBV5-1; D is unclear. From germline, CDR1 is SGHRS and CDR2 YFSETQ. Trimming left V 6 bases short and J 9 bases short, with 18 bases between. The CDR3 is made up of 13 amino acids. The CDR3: CASKYYVEEAQYF. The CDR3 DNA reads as TGCGCCAGCAAATACTACGTAGAGGAAGCCCAGTACTTC.

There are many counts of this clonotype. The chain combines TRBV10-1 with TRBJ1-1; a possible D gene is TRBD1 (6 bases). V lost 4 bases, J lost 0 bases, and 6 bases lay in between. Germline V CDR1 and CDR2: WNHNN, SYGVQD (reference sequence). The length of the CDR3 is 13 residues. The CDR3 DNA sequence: TGCGCCAGCAGTGGACAGGTGAACACTGAAGCTTTCTTT. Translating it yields CASSGQVNTEAFF.

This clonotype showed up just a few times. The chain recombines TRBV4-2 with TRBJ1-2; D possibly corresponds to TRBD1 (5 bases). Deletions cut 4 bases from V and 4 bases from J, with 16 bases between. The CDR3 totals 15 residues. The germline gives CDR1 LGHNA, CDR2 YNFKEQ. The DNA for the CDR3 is TGTGCCAGCAGCCTATCGCCGACAGAGCTCTATGGCTACACCTTC. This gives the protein CASSLSPTELYGYTF.

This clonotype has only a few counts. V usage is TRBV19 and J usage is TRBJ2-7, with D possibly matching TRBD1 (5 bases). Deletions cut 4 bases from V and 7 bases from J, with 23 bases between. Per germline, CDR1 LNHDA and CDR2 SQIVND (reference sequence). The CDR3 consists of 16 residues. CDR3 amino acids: CASSTTLFVGKGEQYF. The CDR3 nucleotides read TGTGCCAGTAGTACAACCCTTTTCGTAGGGAAGGGGGAGCAGTACTTC.

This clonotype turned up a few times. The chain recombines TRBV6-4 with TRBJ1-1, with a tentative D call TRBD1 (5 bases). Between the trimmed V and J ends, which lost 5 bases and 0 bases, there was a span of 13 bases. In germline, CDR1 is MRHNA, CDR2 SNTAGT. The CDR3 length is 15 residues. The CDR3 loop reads CASSPNGAMNTEAFF. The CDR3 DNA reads TGTGCCAGCAGTCCTAATGGGGCGATGAACACTGAAGCTTTCTTT.

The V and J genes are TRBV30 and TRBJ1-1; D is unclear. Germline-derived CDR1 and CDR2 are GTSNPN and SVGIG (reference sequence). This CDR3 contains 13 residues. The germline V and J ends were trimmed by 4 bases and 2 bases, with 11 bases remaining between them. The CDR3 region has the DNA TGTGCCTGGATTTCTCGGGTAAACACTGAAGCTTTCTTT. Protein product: CAWISRVNTEAFF.

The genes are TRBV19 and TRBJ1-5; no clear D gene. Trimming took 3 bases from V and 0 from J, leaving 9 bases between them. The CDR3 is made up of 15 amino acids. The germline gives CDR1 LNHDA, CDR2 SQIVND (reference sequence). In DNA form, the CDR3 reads TGTGCCAGTAGTATCGGCCGAAGTAGCAATCAGCCCCAGCATTTT. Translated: CASSIGRSSNQPQHF.

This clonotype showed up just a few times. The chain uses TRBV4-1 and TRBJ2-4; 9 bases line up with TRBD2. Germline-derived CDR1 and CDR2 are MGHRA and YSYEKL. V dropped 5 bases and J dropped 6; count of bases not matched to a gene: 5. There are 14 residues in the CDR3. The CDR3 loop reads CASSGAGGGNIQYF. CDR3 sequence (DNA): TGCGCCAGCAGCGGAGCGGGAGGTGGAAACATTCAGTACTTC.

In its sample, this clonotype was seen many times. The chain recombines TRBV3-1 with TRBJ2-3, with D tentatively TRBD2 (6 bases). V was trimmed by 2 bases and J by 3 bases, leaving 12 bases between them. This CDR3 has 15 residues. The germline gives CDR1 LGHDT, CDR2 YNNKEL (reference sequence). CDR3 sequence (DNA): TGTGCCAGCAGCCAACGGGACTTTATTACAGATACGCAGTATTTT. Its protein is CASSQRDFITDTQYF.

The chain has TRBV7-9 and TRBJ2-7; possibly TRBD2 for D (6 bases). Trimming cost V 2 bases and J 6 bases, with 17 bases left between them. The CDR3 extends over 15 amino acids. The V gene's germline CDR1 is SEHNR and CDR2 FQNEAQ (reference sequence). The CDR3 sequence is CASSLLRDGGSEQYF. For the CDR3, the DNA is TGTGCCAGCAGCTTACTACGAGACGGGGGATCCGAGCAGTACTTC.

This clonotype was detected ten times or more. The CDR3 nucleotides are TGTGCCACCAGCAGGTTGGGGGATGAGCAGTTCTTC. This translates into CATSRLGDEQFF. This chain joins TRBV15 and TRBJ2-1; D is tentatively TRBD1 or TRBD2 (5 bases each). CDR3 length equals 12 residues. Germline lookup yields CDR1 LNHNV and CDR2 YYDKDF (reference sequence). With 3 bases removed from V and 8 bases from J, the gap between germline ends came to 8 bases.

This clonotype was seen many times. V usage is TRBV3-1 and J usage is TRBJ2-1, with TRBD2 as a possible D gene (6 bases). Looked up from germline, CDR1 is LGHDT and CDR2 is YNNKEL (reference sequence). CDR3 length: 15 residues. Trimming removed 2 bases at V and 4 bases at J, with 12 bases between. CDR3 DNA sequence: TGTGCCAGCAGCCAATCTCTAGGGAGGTACAATGAGCAGTTCTTC. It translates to CASSQSLGRYNEQFF.

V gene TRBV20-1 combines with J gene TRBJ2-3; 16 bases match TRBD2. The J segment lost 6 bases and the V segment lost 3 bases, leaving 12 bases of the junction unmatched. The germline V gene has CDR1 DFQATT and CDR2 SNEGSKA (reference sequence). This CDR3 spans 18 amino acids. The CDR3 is CSARLDPGLAGGPDTQYF. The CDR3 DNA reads TGCAGTGCTAGGCTCGACCCGGGACTAGCGGGAGGGCCGGATACGCAGTATTTT.

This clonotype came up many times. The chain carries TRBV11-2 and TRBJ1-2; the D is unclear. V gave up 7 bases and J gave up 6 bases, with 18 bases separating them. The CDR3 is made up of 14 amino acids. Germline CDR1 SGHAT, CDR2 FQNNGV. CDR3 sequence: CASTYLPGKDGYTF. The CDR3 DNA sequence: TGTGCCAGCACCTACCTCCCGGGCAAGGATGGCTACACCTTC.

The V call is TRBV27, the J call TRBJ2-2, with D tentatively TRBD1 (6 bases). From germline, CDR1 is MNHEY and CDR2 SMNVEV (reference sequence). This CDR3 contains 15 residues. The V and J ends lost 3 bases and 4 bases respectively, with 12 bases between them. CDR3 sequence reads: CASSFQTGPTGELFF. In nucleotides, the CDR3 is TGTGCCAGCAGTTTTCAAACAGGGCCCACCGGGGAGCTGTTTTTT.

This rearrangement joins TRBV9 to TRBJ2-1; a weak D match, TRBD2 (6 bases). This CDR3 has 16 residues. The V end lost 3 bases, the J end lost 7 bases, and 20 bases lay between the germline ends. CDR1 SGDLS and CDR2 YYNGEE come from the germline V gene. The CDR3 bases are TGTGCCAGCAGCGAGTTTATCACAGCGGGTCAGAATGAGCAGTTCTTC. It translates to CASSEFITAGQNEQFF. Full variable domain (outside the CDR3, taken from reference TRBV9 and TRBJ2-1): DSGVTQTPKHLITATGQRVTLRCSPRSGDLSVYWYQQSLDQGLQFLIQYYNGEERAKGNILERFSAQQFPDLHSELNLSSLELGDSALYFCASSEFITAGQNEQFFGPGTRLTVL.

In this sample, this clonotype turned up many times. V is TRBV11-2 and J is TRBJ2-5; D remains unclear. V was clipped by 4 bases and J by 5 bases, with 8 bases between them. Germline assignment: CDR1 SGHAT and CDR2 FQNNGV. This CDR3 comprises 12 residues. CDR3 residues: CASSSPWETQYF. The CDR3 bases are TGTGCCAGCAGCTCCCCATGGGAGACCCAGTACTTC.

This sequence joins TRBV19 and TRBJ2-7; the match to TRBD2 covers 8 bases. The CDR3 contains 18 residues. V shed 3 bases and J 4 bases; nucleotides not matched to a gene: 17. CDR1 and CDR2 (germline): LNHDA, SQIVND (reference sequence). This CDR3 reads CASSIAWVREATFYEQYF. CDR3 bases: TGTGCCAGTAGTATTGCTTGGGTGCGGGAGGCCACCTTTTACGAGCAGTACTTC.

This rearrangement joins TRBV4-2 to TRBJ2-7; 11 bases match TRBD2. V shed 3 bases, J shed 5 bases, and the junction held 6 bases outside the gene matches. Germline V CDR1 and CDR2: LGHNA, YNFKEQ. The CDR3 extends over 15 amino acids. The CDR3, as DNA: TGTGCCAGCAGCCATACTAGCGGGAGTATCGACGAGCAGTACTTC. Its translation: CASSHTSGSIDEQYF.

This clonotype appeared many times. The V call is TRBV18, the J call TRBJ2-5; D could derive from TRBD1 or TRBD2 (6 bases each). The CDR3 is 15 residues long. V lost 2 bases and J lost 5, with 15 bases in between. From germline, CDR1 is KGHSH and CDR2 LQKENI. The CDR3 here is CASSPIKGGTETQYF. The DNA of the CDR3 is TGTGCCAGCTCACCAATTAAGGGGGGTACGGAGACCCAGTACTTC.

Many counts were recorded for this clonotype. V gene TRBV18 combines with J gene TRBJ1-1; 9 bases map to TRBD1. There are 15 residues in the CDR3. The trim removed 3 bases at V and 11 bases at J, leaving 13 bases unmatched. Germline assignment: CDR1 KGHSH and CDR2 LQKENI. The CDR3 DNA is TGTGCCAGCTCACCTGAGGACAGGGGCCGGGTGTGGGCTTTCTTT. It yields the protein CASSPEDRGRVWAFF.

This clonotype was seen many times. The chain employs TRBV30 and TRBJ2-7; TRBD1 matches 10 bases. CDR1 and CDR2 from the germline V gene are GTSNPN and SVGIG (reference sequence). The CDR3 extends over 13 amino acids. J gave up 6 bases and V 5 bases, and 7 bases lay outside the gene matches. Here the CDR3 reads CAWSGTGVAEQYF. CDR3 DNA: TGTGCCTGGTCCGGGACAGGGGTTGCCGAGCAGTACTTC.

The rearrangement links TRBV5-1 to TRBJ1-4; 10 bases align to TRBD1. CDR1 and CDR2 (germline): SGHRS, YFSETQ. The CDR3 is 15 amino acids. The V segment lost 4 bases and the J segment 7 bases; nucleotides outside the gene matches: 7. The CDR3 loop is CASSMQTGGGEKLFF. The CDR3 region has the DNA TGCGCCAGCAGCATGCAGACAGGGGGCGGTGAAAAACTGTTTTTT.

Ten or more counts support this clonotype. The CDR3 protein is CASSLIGTSDTQYF. In nucleotides, the CDR3 is TGTGCCAGCAGTTTAATAGGAACCTCGGATACGCAGTATTTT. The rearrangement uses TRBV12-3 or TRBV12-4 and TRBJ2-3; D is uncertain. V was pared by 2 bases and J by 6 bases, with 12 bases between. The CDR3 runs 14 residues.

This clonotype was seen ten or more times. This chain's CDR3 is CASSLGGGTGGETQYF. The CDR3 DNA follows: TGTGCCAGCAGCTTAGGTGGCGGGACAGGGGGGGAGACCCAGTACTTC. V and J are TRBV7-8 and TRBJ2-5, with 11 positions matching TRBD1. This CDR3 region has 16 residues. The junction had 6 bases not matched to a gene; V was cut back by 1 base and J by 5 bases. Germline CDR1 SGHVS, CDR2 FQNEAQ.

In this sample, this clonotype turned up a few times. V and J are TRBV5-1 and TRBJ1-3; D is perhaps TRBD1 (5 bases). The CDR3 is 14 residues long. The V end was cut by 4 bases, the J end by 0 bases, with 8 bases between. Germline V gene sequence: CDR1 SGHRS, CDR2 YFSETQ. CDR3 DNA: TGCGCCAGCAGCCCGACAGTCTCTGGAAACACCATATATTTT. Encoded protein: CASSPTVSGNTIYF.

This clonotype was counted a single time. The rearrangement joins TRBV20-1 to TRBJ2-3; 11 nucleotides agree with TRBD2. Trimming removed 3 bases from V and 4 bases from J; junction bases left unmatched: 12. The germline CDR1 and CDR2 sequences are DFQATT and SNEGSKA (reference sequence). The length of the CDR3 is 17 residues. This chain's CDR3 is CSASRWASGRMPDTQYF. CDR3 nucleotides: TGCAGTGCTAGTAGGTGGGCTAGCGGGAGGATGCCAGATACGCAGTATTTT.

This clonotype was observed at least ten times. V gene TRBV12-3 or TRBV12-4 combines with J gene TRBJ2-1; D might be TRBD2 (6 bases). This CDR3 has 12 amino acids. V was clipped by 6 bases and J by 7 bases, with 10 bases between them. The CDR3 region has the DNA TGTGCCAGCAGGGGAGGACGGAATGAGCAGTTCTTC. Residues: CASRGGRNEQFF.

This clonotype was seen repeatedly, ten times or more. In DNA, the CDR3 is TGTGCCAGTAGTACACAGGGGGCTACCAAAAACATTCAGTACTTC. This translates into CASSTQGATKNIQYF. The genes are TRBV19 and TRBJ2-4; TRBD1 matches 9 bases. This CDR3 comprises 15 residues. Germline V lookup: CDR1 LNHDA, CDR2 SQIVND (reference sequence). Germline trimming cut 4 bases from V and 2 bases from J; bases unmatched to any gene: 3.

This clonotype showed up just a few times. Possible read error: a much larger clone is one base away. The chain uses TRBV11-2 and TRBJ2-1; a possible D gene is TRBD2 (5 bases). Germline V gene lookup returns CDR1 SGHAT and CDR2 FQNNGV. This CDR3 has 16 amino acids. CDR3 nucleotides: TGTGCCAGCAGCTTAGATATCCGGGATACCTACAATGAGCAGCTCTTC. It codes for CASSLDIRDTYNEQLF.